Listed here is a single TCR beta chain. What it recognizes is unknown. A much bigger clone sits one base away, suggesting this may be a read error. V was shortened by 0 bases and J by 5 bases, with 17 bases between the two germline ends. CDR3 length equals 16 residues. CDR1 MGHDK and CDR2 SYGVNS come from the germline V gene. TCRdb ran MiXCR on the reads and lists one entry per CDR3 protein. The repertoire holds 490,000 or so distinct CDR3 sequences, with about 11% as singletons. This record comes from a study of T cell repertoires in cytomegalovirus infection. At the level of the study: An indication of both CMV infection and matching HLA type came from public TCR beta signatures. The study, taken as a whole, reports: Clonotype analysis showed dominance of the ex vivo response by HLA-C-restricted CMV-specific TCR beta clonotypes. Summed frequency of public TCR beta families distinguished CMV carriers with the relevant HLA.

The chain combines TRBV25-1 with TRBJ2-7; D unresolved. Sequencing was carried out using PBMCs. The source of this sequence is a human donor in good health (CMV status not recorded). Some clones in this sample may be carry-over from other donors' samples. The CDR3 is CASSEYSQVLLDEQYF. For the CDR3, the DNA is TGTGCCAGCAGTGAATACTCCCAGGTCCTACTCGACGAGCAGTACTTC.